This entry describes one T cell receptor beta chain. Its antigen is unidentified. Researchers collected roughly 10 milliliters of peripheral blood from every single donor. Primed by a sample-barcoded 5' primer and a J-beta primer mix, a second PCR proceeded for roughly 7 to 11 cycles. One entry per CDR3 protein, called by TCRdb with MiXCR from the 5' RACE reads. The sample contains 2 million or so distinct CDR3 sequences, roughly 49% of which appear only once. The source of the sample is a study of blood T cells in healthy people across ages. General study findings and limits: Considered underestimates were the diversity estimates obtained from one million T cells.

The source is a woman aged 40 to 55 in good health. Sequenced: blood.

The CDR3: CASSLKGDFNYGYTF. CDR3 bases: TGTGCCAGCAGTTTGAAGGGGGACTTTAACTATGGCTACACCTTC. V and J are TRBV28 and TRBJ1-2; D is perhaps TRBD1 (6 bases). Trimming stripped 3 bases from V and 1 base from J, with 12 bases between. Germline-derived CDR1 and CDR2 are MDHEN and SYDVKM. The CDR3 contains 15 residues.